This passage covers 32 T cell receptor beta chains from one sample sequenced in a study of molecular identifiers for immune sequencing clone quantification. TCRdb analysed the PCR reads with MiXCR anew, one entry per CDR3 protein. The table lists nearly 2,500 distinct CDR3 sequences, approximately 18% of them singletons. Input material: naive CD8+ T cells from blood, with Jurkat cell RNA spiked in. The subset here: FACS-sorted CD8+CD4-CCR7+CD45RA+ naive T cells. Receptors originate from a human donor in good health. Some libraries in this study had Jurkat cell RNA spiked in.

This clonotype occurred a few times. Germline and junction disagree at one end, which may indicate a read error. V is TRBV4-3 and J is TRBJ2-7, with D hard to call. There are 15 residues in the CDR3. Germline values: CDR1 LGHNA, CDR2 YSLEER. The CDR3 DNA reads TGCGCCAACAGCCAAGTTGAGAGCGTCTACTACGAGCAGTACTTC. Amino acid sequence: CANSQVESVYYEQYF.

The chain links TRBV12-3 or TRBV12-4 to TRBJ1-5, with D perhaps matching TRBD1 (6 bases). Trimming left V 6 bases short and J 9 bases short, with 12 bases between. This CDR3 has 12 amino acids. The CDR3 DNA reads TGTGCCAGCAGAACTATGACAGGGCCCCAGCATTTT. Amino acid sequence: CASRTMTGPQHF.

As regards this clonotype: This likely comes from a read error, as the CDR3 has no conserved phenylalanine or tryptophan at its end. V is TRBV27 and J is TRBJ2-7; TRBD2 might be the D (6 bases). Trimming cost V 8 bases and J 5 bases, with 10 bases left between them. The CDR3 totals 11 residues. Germline V gives CDR1 MNHEY, CDR2 SMNVEV (reference sequence). The CDR3 is CASYGGNEQYS. CDR3 in DNA: TGTGCCAGCTATGGGGGGAACGAGCAGTACTCC.

In this sample, this clonotype is medium-sized. CDR3 bases: TGTGCCAGCAGCTTAGCTAGCGGGAGCGACAATGAGCAGTTCTTC. Residues: CASSLASGSDNEQFF. The chain links TRBV13 to TRBJ2-1, with TRBD2 identical over 10 bases. The CDR3 is 15 residues long. The germline V gene has CDR1 PRHDT and CDR2 FYEKMQ (reference sequence). The junction had 2 bases not matched to a gene; V was cut back by 1 base and J by 5 bases. Full variable domain (outside the CDR3, taken from reference TRBV13 and TRBJ2-1): AAGVIQSPRHLIKEKRETATLKCYPIPRHDTVYWYQQGPGQDPQFLISFYEKMQSDKGSIPDRFSAQQFSDYHSELNMSSLELGDSALYFCASSLASGSDNEQFFGPGTRLTVL.

This clonotype is deemed medium-sized. This chain links TRBV24-1 with TRBJ2-3, with 9 bases that match TRBD1. The germline gives CDR1 KGHDR, CDR2 SFDVKD. The CDR3 spans 17 residues. Unmatched junction bases numbered 12, after V lost 5 bases and J lost 4 bases. CDR3 nucleotides: TGTGCCACCAGTGGGATCCTAACAGGGGGCTACGCAGATACGCAGTATTTT. It is translated as CATSGILTGGYADTQYF.

This clonotype was counted only a few times. The V call is TRBV10-3, the J call TRBJ1-1; D not certain. Germline V gives CDR1 ENHRY, CDR2 SYGVKD. The CDR3 sequence is 15 residues long. V lost 5 bases and J lost 3, with 16 bases in between. The CDR3: CAISSSTRGDTEAFF. The CDR3 coding sequence is TGTGCCATCAGTAGCTCCACCCGGGGAGACACTGAAGCTTTCTTT.

By sample fraction, this clonotype is medium-sized. The chain has TRBV29-1 and TRBJ2-1, with TRBD1 matching 8 bases. The V gene's germline CDR1 is SQVTM and CDR2 ANQGSEA. After removal of 8 bases from V and 4 bases from J, the junction contained 1 base not matched to a gene. The length of the CDR3 is 11 residues. CDR3 sequence reads: CSTGGYNEQFF. The CDR3 nucleotides are TGCAGCACAGGGGGTTACAATGAGCAGTTCTTC.

The rearrangement links TRBV4-3 to TRBJ1-2; 7 nucleotides agree with TRBD1. Germline V gene sequence: CDR1 LGHNA, CDR2 YSLEER. V shed 4 bases and J 4 bases; nucleotides not matched to a gene: 9. The CDR3 has 15 amino acids. The CDR3 nucleotides are TGCGCCAGCAGCCCAAGTACAGGGGACGGCTATGGCTACACCTTC. It is translated as CASSPSTGDGYGYTF.

By its share, this clonotype is medium-sized. The chain couples TRBV15 to TRBJ2-2; D is ambiguous. The V gene's germline CDR1 is LNHNV and CDR2 YYDKDF (reference sequence). The CDR3 totals 12 residues. Trimming removed 3 bases from V and 5 bases from J, with 4 bases in between. Written as DNA, the CDR3 is TGTGCCACCAGCAGTCAAACCGGGGAGCTGTTTTTT. Amino acids: CATSSQTGELFF.

The chain uses TRBV12-3 or TRBV12-4 and TRBJ1-1, with D unclear. The CDR3 runs to 14 residues. V shed 7 bases and J shed 0 bases, with 12 bases lying between them. The CDR3 reads CASNPGIMNTEAFF. The CDR3 DNA reads as TGTGCCAGCAATCCCGGGATAATGAACACTGAAGCTTTCTTT.

Remarks on this clonotype: One base away lies a much larger clone, so this may be a sequencing read error. The chain uses TRBV7-8 and TRBJ2-7; tentatively, D is TRBD2 (5 bases). Germline V lookup: CDR1 SGHVS, CDR2 FQNEAQ. The CDR3 totals 17 residues. Trimming removed 7 bases at V and 4 bases at J, with 26 bases between. This CDR3 reads CASIHPSVGNRGYEQYF. The CDR3 DNA sequence: TGTGCCAGCATCCACCCCAGTGTGGGTAACCGGGGATACGAGCAGTACTTC.

This chain joins TRBV29-1 and TRBJ2-7; 7 nucleotides agree with TRBD1. This CDR3 spans 12 amino acids. Trimming removed 5 bases from V and 4 bases from J; junction bases left unmatched: 5. Per the germline V gene, CDR1 is SQVTM and CDR2 is ANQGSEA. Written as DNA, the CDR3 is TGCAGCGTTAGGGCACAGGGGTACGAGCAGTACTTC. The encoded protein is CSVRAQGYEQYF.

There are a few counts of this clonotype. The chain has TRBV28 and TRBJ2-3; either TRBD1 or TRBD2 may supply D (6 bases each). Germline lookup yields CDR1 MDHEN and CDR2 SYDVKM. Between the trimmed V and J ends, which lost 2 bases and 2 bases, there was a span of 26 bases. This CDR3 is built from 20 residues. CDR3 DNA: TGTGCCAGCAGTTTAGGGGGGACACCAAGGGAGAGGGGGGACACAGATACGCAGTATTTT. It codes for CASSLGGTPRERGDTDTQYF.

By share, this clonotype counts as medium-sized (0.01 to 0.1%). The chain couples TRBV28 to TRBJ2-3, with 10 bases that match TRBD2. The germline gives CDR1 MDHEN, CDR2 SYDVKM. V dropped 8 bases and J dropped 2; count of bases not matched to a gene: 7. The CDR3 extends over 15 amino acids. CDR3 loop: CASRRGTSDTDTQYF. CDR3 in DNA: TGTGCCAGCCGCCGGGGGACTAGCGACACAGATACGCAGTATTTT.

This clonotype has just one count. A clone one base away is much larger, so this may be a read error. The J gene is TRBJ1-1, the V gene TRBV19; D is ambiguous. The CDR3 has 14 amino acids. Germline V CDR1 and CDR2: LNHDA, SQIVND (reference sequence). CDR3 protein: CACTPPDKHTGAFF. The CDR3 nucleotides read TGTGCCTGTACCCCCCCCGACAAACACACTGGAGCTTTCTTT.

This clonotype rates as medium-sized. The chain has TRBV20-1 and TRBJ2-7; D perhaps matches TRBD2 (6 bases). With 3 bases removed from V and 0 bases from J, the gap between germline ends came to 9 bases. Germline-derived CDR1 and CDR2 are DFQATT and SNEGSKA (reference sequence). The length of the CDR3 is 13 residues. In nucleotides, the CDR3 is TGCAGTGCTAGGGGGGAGGTCTCCTACGAGCAGTACTTC. The encoded protein is CSARGEVSYEQYF.

In its sample, this clonotype was seen once. A much larger clone differs from this one at a single base, so this may be a read error. This chain uses TRBV11-2 with TRBJ2-7; D call uncertain. This CDR3 is 13 amino acids long. Germline V gene lookup returns CDR1 SGHAT and CDR2 FQNNGV. The CDR3 DNA reads TGTGCCGGCAGCTTAGGATCAGTTGGCGAGCAGTACTTC. It codes for CAGSLGSVGEQYF.

This clonotype is labeled medium-sized. This chain links TRBV5-6 with TRBJ2-4, with 7 bases fitting TRBD1. This CDR3 has 14 residues. V shed 3 bases, J shed 5 bases, and the junction held 5 bases outside the gene matches. Germline V lookup: CDR1 SGHDT, CDR2 YYEEEE. The CDR3 region is CASSSGQTQNIQYF. In nucleotides, the CDR3 is TGTGCCAGCAGCTCGGGACAGACCCAAAACATTCAGTACTTC. Together with reference TRBV5-6 and TRBJ2-4, the CDR3 gives the full variable domain: DAGVTQSPTHLIKTRGQQVTLRCSPKSGHDTVSWYQQALGQGPQFIFQYYEEEERQRGNFPDRFSGHQFPNYSSELNVNALLLGDSALYLCASSSGQTQNIQYFGAGTRLSVL.

By share of the sample, this clonotype is medium-sized (0.01 to 0.1%). This chain joins TRBV7-6 and TRBJ2-7; 13 bases align to TRBD2. Germline assignment: CDR1 SGHVS and CDR2 FNYEAQ. The CDR3 is 15 amino acids. The V and J ends lost 3 bases and 7 bases, in that order; junction bases with no gene match: 6. The CDR3 nucleotides read TGTGCCAGCAGCTTCGGACTAGCGGGAGTGGAAGAGCAGTACTTC. Its translation: CASSFGLAGVEEQYF.

Relative to its sample, this clonotype is medium-sized (0.01 to 0.1%). The chain employs TRBV18 and TRBJ2-2; D is unresolved. This CDR3 is built from 14 residues. The V and J ends lost 3 bases and 1 base respectively, with 6 bases between them. The germline V gene has CDR1 KGHSH and CDR2 LQKENI. CDR3: CASSPEGNTGELFF. CDR3 sequence (DNA): TGTGCCAGCTCACCTGAAGGGAACACCGGGGAGCTGTTTTTT.

Details on this clonotype: A much bigger clone sits one base away, suggesting this may be a read error. The conserved closing phenylalanine or tryptophan is absent in this CDR3, likely reflecting a read error. V usage is TRBV7-9 and J usage is TRBJ2-1; D is uncertain. Germline CDR1 is SEHNR and CDR2 is FQNEAQ (reference sequence). This CDR3 region has 11 residues. Trimming took off 7 bases at V and 6 bases at J, with 7 bases between the two ends. The CDR3 is CASTPSNEQFL. The CDR3 DNA reads TGTGCCAGCACCCCGTCCAATGAGCAGTTCCTC.

Sample share makes this clonotype medium-sized. The CDR3 nucleotides read TGTGCCACAACCCCTAGGGGGGTGAACACCGGGGAGCTGTTTTTT. Its protein product is CATTPRGVNTGELFF. This chain connects TRBV15 to TRBJ2-2, with D perhaps matching TRBD1 or TRBD2 (6 bases each). Germline lookup yields CDR1 LNHNV and CDR2 YYDKDF (reference sequence). V gave up 9 bases and J gave up 1 base, with 15 bases separating them. CDR3 length: 15 residues.

This clonotype is medium-sized within its sample. V gene TRBV20-1 combines with J gene TRBJ2-7, with D unclear. The CDR3 contains 11 residues. The V gene lost 2 bases and the J gene lost 6 bases, with 8 bases spanning the gap. Germline V CDR1 and CDR2: DFQATT, SNEGSKA (reference sequence). The chain's CDR3 is CSARFGVEQYF. DNA for the CDR3: TGCAGTGCTAGATTTGGGGTCGAGCAGTACTTC.

This clonotype is medium-sized by share. The rearrangement links TRBV4-2 to TRBJ2-7, with D perhaps TRBD1 (6 bases). Trimming cost V 1 base and J 2 bases, with 9 bases left between them. The CDR3 extends over 14 amino acids. Germline V gives CDR1 LGHNA, CDR2 YNFKEQ. The CDR3 nucleotides are TGTGCCAGCAGCCAAGCCGGGGACACCTACGAGCAGTACTTC. It specifies CASSQAGDTYEQYF.

In this sample, this clonotype is medium-sized. The CDR3 spells CASSADRFGTGGTDTQYF. CDR3 sequence (DNA): TGTGCCAGCAGTGCGGACAGGTTCGGGACGGGGGGCACAGATACGCAGTATTTT. The chain recombines TRBV2 with TRBJ2-3, with D possibly TRBD1 on 7 matching bases. CDR3 size: 18 residues. The germline gives CDR1 SNHLY, CDR2 FYNNEI. Trimming stripped 4 bases from V and 1 base from J, with 21 bases between.

Relative to its sample, this clonotype is large (0.1 to 1%). This chain links TRBV4-1 with TRBJ2-5; 7 bases line up with TRBD1. This CDR3 comprises 14 residues. Trimming cost V 1 base and J 4 bases; bases outside gene matches: 3. Germline V gene sequence: CDR1 MGHRA, CDR2 YSYEKL. CDR3 region: CASSQGQGPETQYF. CDR3 nucleotide sequence: TGCGCCAGCAGCCAAGGACAGGGTCCAGAGACCCAGTACTTC.

This clonotype has more than one count but fewer than ten. The rearrangement links TRBV6-2 or TRBV6-3 to TRBJ1-5, with D possibly matching TRBD1 (5 bases). Germline CDR1 is MNHEY and CDR2 is SVGEGT. Trimming shortened V by 6 bases and J by 1 base, and 10 bases separated the two germline ends. The CDR3 spans 14 residues. The CDR3 loop is CASSLGRSNQPQHF. For the CDR3, the DNA is TGTGCCAGCAGCCTGGGACGGAGCAATCAGCCCCAGCATTTT.

By frequency in the sample, this clonotype is medium-sized (0.01 to 0.1%). The chain links TRBV20-1 to TRBJ2-5; TRBD1 aligns across 8 bases. CDR1 is DFQATT, CDR2 SNEGSKA, per germline (reference sequence). This CDR3 has 14 residues. J gave up 3 bases and V 0 bases, and 3 bases lay outside the gene matches. The CDR3 coding sequence is TGCAGTGCTAGAGAGTTACAGGGGGAAGAGACCCAGTACTTC. It is translated as CSARELQGEETQYF.

The count of this clonotype is one. The chain links TRBV7-6 to TRBJ2-1; D is unclear. With 1 base removed from V and 0 bases from J, the gap between germline ends came to 19 bases. The CDR3 has 19 residues. The germline CDR1 and CDR2 sequences are SGHVS and FNYEAQ. In nucleotides, the CDR3 is TGTGCCAGCAGCTTAGTTATGGCGGATGGTCCGAACTCCTACAATGAGCAGTTCTTC. Amino acids: CASSLVMADGPNSYNEQFF. Full variable domain (remainder filled in from reference TRBV7-6 and TRBJ2-1): GAGVSQSPRYKVTKRGQDVALRCDPISGHVSLYWYRQALGQGPEFLTYFNYEAQQDKSGLPNDRFSAERPEGSISTLTIQRTEQRDSAMYRCASSLVMADGPNSYNEQFFGPGTRLTVL.

Worth noting for this clonotype: The junction and the germline gene differ at one end; a read error may be behind it. This chain connects TRBV4-2 to TRBJ2-2, with unresolved D. The CDR3 covers 15 residues. Germline CDR1 is LGHNA and CDR2 is YNFKEQ. The CDR3 DNA follows: TGTGTCAGCAGTCAAGGGCGAGCGAGCACCGGGGAGCTGTTTTTT. Amino acid sequence: CVSSQGRASTGELFF.

This clonotype is medium-sized within its sample. CDR3 bases: TGTGCCAGCAGCCAAGATCAAGGGGGGCGCTTTTTGGACGGGGAGCTGTTTTTT. Amino acid sequence: CASSQDQGGRFLDGELFF. The chain recombines TRBV3-1 with TRBJ2-2; D assignment may be TRBD1 or TRBD2 (6 bases each). Germline CDR1 is LGHDT and CDR2 is YNNKEL (reference sequence). The CDR3 is 18 residues long. V lost 0 bases and J 7 bases, leaving 21 bases between the germline ends.

This clonotype is classed as medium-sized. The chain carries TRBV7-9 and TRBJ2-5; D is perhaps TRBD1 (6 bases). The CDR3 extends over 15 amino acids. The germline V gene encodes CDR1 SEHNR and CDR2 FQNEAQ (reference sequence). Deletions cut 2 bases from V and 5 bases from J, with 15 bases between. The DNA of the CDR3 is TGTGCCAGCAGCTTAATTCTGGGGGACAAGGAGACCCAGTACTTC. Its protein is CASSLILGDKETQYF.